Listed here are 20 T cell receptor beta chains from one sample, sequenced in a study of blood T cell repertoires in COVID-19 (dated by TCRdb to 2020 to 2021). The library relied on the immunoSEQ multiplex PCR assay. TCRdb mirrors the immuneACCESS table, restricted to in-frame sequences. Some clones are absent from its copies; in checked studies, under half trace to an unresolved V gene, and the reason for the others is unknown. For this sample the table gives 220,000 or so clones, of which roughly four fifths were detected only once. The ten largest clones add up to less than 9.5% of the sample. Sequencing used peripheral blood. The receptor set was obtained from a woman older than 75 with COVID-19, enrolled during active disease.

The rearrangement uses TRBV7-2 and TRBJ1-2; D is unclear. The CDR3 totals 15 residues. The germline V and J ends were trimmed by 4 bases and 3 bases, with 15 bases remaining between them. Germline values: CDR1 SGHTA, CDR2 FQGNSA. CDR3 sequence (DNA): TGTGCCAGCAGCTCCCACAGTGCCTTTGACTATGGCTACACCTTC. It is translated as CASSSHSAFDYGYTF.

This clone was observed a single time. This sequence joins TRBV2 and TRBJ2-7; no clear D. V lost 3 bases and J 5 bases, leaving 11 bases between the germline ends. Germline V CDR1 and CDR2: SNHLY, FYNNEI. The length of the CDR3 is 13 residues. CDR3 sequence (DNA): TGTGCCAGCAGTGATGGCGGTTTCCACGAGCAGTACTTC. It is translated as CASSDGGFHEQYF.

This chain uses TRBV30 with TRBJ2-2, with D perhaps TRBD2 (5 bases). CDR1 is GTSNPN and CDR2 is SVGIG in the germline V gene (reference sequence). Trimming removed 1 base from V and 5 bases from J, with 5 bases in between. The CDR3 loop spans 12 amino acids. As DNA, the CDR3 is TGTGCCTGGAGTGGAGGGACCGGGGAGCTGTTTTTT. Translation gives CAWSGGTGELFF.

The chain uses TRBV5-6 and TRBJ1-2; tentative D call: TRBD1 (6 bases). The ends were cut back, 0 bases at V and 7 bases at J, with 10 bases in the middle. This CDR3 is built from 13 residues. The germline V gene encodes CDR1 SGHDT and CDR2 YYEEEE. The CDR3 coding sequence is TGTGCCAGCAGCTTGGACAGGGTCGGTGGCTACACCTTC. Its translation: CASSLDRVGGYTF.

This clone was counted between two and nine times. The rearrangement links TRBV4-1 to TRBJ1-1; unclear D gene. The V gene lost 3 bases and the J gene lost 4 bases, with 9 bases spanning the gap. The CDR3 loop spans 13 amino acids. Looked up from germline, CDR1 is MGHRA and CDR2 is YSYEKL. CDR3 protein: CASSQVEFTEAFF. The CDR3, as DNA: TGCGCCAGCAGCCAGGTTGAGTTCACTGAAGCTTTCTTT.

The chain combines TRBV5-1 with TRBJ1-2; possibly TRBD1 for D (6 bases). V was trimmed by 0 bases and J by 9 bases, leaving 15 bases between them. The CDR3 spans 14 residues. Per the germline V gene, CDR1 is SGHRS and CDR2 is YFSETQ. The CDR3 DNA is TGCGCCAGCAGCTTGGCCGCAGGGGCCGGGCGCTACACCTTC. This codes for CASSLAAGAGRYTF.

This chain links TRBV28 with TRBJ1-2; D is uncertain. This CDR3 comprises 14 residues. Germline V gives CDR1 MDHEN, CDR2 SYDVKM. The V gene lost 3 bases and the J gene lost 4 bases, with 12 bases spanning the gap. CDR3 amino acids: CASSFWQASYGYTF. CDR3 bases: TGTGCCAGCAGTTTTTGGCAGGCTTCCTATGGCTACACCTTC.

J is TRBJ1-5 and V is TRBV13; possible D gene TRBD1, 5 bases. In germline, CDR1 is PRHDT, CDR2 FYEKMQ (reference sequence). Trimming shortened V by 0 bases and J by 2 bases, and 8 bases separated the two germline ends. This CDR3 is 15 amino acids long. The CDR3, as DNA: TGTGCCAGCAGCTTAGGCCTGGGGCGCAATCAGCCCCAGCATTTT. This translates into CASSLGLGRNQPQHF.

The chain is built from TRBV30 and TRBJ1-2; 9 nucleotides match TRBD1. The CDR3 covers 14 residues. J lost 6 bases, V lost 3 bases, and 8 bases had no gene match. CDR1 is GTSNPN, CDR2 SVGIG, per germline (reference sequence). Here the CDR3 reads CAWRRTGEKDGYTF. The DNA of the CDR3 is TGTGCCTGGAGGCGGACAGGGGAGAAAGATGGCTACACCTTC.

This chain connects TRBV7-8 to TRBJ1-6; tentatively, D is TRBD1 (6 bases). V lost 1 base, J lost 10 bases, and 14 bases lay in between. This CDR3 has 15 amino acids. Germline V gene lookup returns CDR1 SGHVS and CDR2 FQNEAQ. The CDR3 DNA is TGTGCCAGCAGCTTAGGGGGCAGGGGTGGGTCACCCCTCCACTTT. It encodes CASSLGGRGGSPLHF.

This chain joins TRBV27 and TRBJ2-7, with TRBD2 as a possible D gene (6 bases). Germline V gene lookup returns CDR1 MNHEY and CDR2 SMNVEV (reference sequence). The CDR3 is made up of 11 amino acids. V lost 2 bases and J 9 bases, leaving 8 bases between the germline ends. CDR3 nucleotides: TGTGCCAGCAGTTTAGGGACTCGGCAGTACTTC. This encodes CASSLGTRQYF.

The gene calls are TRBV28 and TRBJ1-2; possible D gene TRBD1, 5 bases. CDR3 length: 16 amino acids. Germline V CDR1 and CDR2: MDHEN, SYDVKM. V was cut by 4 bases and J by 4 bases, with 19 bases left in between. The DNA of the CDR3 is TGTGCCAGCAGTTCCCTCACGACAGCTAACACCTATGGCTACACCTTC. Amino acid sequence: CASSSLTTANTYGYTF.

The J gene is TRBJ2-3, the V gene TRBV25-1; tentatively, D is TRBD2 (5 bases). The CDR3 loop spans 16 amino acids. The V and J ends lost 4 bases and 1 base respectively, with 15 bases between them. The germline V gene encodes CDR1 MGHDK and CDR2 SYGVNS. CDR3 protein: CASSARLNRGTDTQYF. CDR3 in DNA: TGTGCCAGCAGTGCTCGACTAAATCGGGGCACAGATACGCAGTATTTT.

This clone was observed a few times. J is TRBJ2-1 and V is TRBV2; TRBD2 matches 7 bases. The germline V gene has CDR1 SNHLY and CDR2 FYNNEI. CDR3 size: 14 residues. J was trimmed by 9 bases and V by 5 bases; bases with no gene match: 10. CDR3 in DNA: TGTGCCAGCAGTCGGACTAGAGTAGATACTGAGCAGTTCTTC. This gives the protein CASSRTRVDTEQFF.

This clone was seen a few times. This chain uses TRBV7-8 with TRBJ2-4; 7 nucleotides match TRBD1. This CDR3 has 16 amino acids. Trimming took 4 bases from V and 0 from J; bases not matched to a gene: 6. The germline gives CDR1 SGHVS, CDR2 FQNEAQ. In DNA form, the CDR3 reads TGTGCCAGCAGCTCCGGACAGGCGCTAGCCAAAAACATTCAGTACTTC. Protein product: CASSSGQALAKNIQYF.

The rearrangement joins TRBV5-4 to TRBJ1-1; D gene uncertain. Per germline, CDR1 SGHNT and CDR2 YYREEE (reference sequence). The CDR3 contains 15 residues. V lost 3 bases and J lost 5, with 17 bases in between. CDR3 amino acids: CASSSARGRETEAFF. The CDR3 DNA follows: TGTGCCAGCAGCTCCGCCAGAGGGAGGGAAACTGAAGCTTTCTTT.

This chain joins TRBV21-1 and TRBJ1-1; whether TRBD1, the table's D call, matches the DNA was not checked. TRBV21-1 is assigned pseudogene status. The CDR3 covers 15 residues. The CDR3 is CASSSWTGETTEAFF. The CDR3 DNA sequence: TGTGCCAGCAGCTCTTGGACAGGGGAGACCACTGAAGCTTTCTTT.

The chain has TRBV5-1 and TRBJ1-1; TRBD1 matches at 7 bases. The trim removed 4 bases at V and 4 bases at J, leaving 4 bases unmatched. The CDR3 contains 13 residues. In germline, CDR1 is SGHRS, CDR2 YFSETQ. CDR3 loop: CASSEQGSTEAFF. As DNA, the CDR3 is TGCGCCAGCAGCGAACAGGGGAGCACTGAAGCTTTCTTT.

This chain connects TRBV6-5 to TRBJ1-1, with a tentative D call TRBD1 (5 bases). Germline V lookup: CDR1 MNHEY, CDR2 SVGAGI. The CDR3 has 13 residues. Trimming removed 8 bases from V and 0 bases from J, with 10 bases in between. CDR3 in amino acids: CASEGHMNTEAFF. CDR3 DNA sequence: TGTGCCAGCGAAGGACATATGAACACTGAAGCTTTCTTT.

This rearrangement joins TRBV18 to TRBJ1-1; D unclear. CDR3 length: 12 residues. Germline assignment: CDR1 KGHSH and CDR2 LQKENI. Trimming pared 4 bases from V and 3 bases from J, leaving 6 bases between. The CDR3 loop reads CASSLRDTEAFF. In DNA form, the CDR3 reads TGTGCCAGCTCACTCCGGGACACTGAAGCTTTCTTT.